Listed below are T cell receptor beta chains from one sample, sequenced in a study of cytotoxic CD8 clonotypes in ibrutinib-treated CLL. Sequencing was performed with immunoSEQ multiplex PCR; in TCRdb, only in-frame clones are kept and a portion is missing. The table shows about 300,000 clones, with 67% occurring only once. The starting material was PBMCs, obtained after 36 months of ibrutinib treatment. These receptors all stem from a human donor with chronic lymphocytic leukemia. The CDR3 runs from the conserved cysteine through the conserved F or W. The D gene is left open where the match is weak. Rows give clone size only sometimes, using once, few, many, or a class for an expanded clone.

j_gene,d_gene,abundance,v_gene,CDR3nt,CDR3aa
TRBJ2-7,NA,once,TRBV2,TGTGCCAGCAGTGGGATGACCTACGAGCAGTACTTC,CASSGMTYEQYF
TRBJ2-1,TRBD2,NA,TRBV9,TGTGCCAGCAGCGCCGCCCTCTGGAGCGGGAGGTTCTACAATGAGCAGTTCTTC,CASSAALWSGRFYNEQFF
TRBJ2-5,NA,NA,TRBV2,TGTGCCAGCAGTAAAAACGGGCGCGGTGGGGAGACCCAGTACTTC,CASSKNGRGGETQYF
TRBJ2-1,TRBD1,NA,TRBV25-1,TGTGCCAGCAGTGAAGCAGGGGGCGGGGCGAACAATGAGCAGTTCTTC,CASSEAGGGANNEQFF
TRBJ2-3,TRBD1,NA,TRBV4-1,TGCGCCAGCAGTCGACAGGGGGCCACAGATACGCAGTATTTT,CASSRQGATDTQYF
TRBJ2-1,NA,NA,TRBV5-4,TGTGCCAGCAGCCGCCTCAATGAGCAGTTCTTC,CASSRLNEQFF
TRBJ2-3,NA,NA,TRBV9,TGTGCCAGCAGCGGTAGCGTCCGGGGAGATACGCAGTATTTT,CASSGSVRGDTQYF
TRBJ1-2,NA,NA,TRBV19,TGTGCCAGTAGTATCGACGGAAATGGCTACACCTTC,CASSIDGNGYTF
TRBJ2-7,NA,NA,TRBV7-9,TGTGCCAGCACCGGCGGCCCCCTAGGTTTCATTGACGAGCAGTACTTC,CASTGGPLGFIDEQYF
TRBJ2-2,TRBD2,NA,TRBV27,TGTGCCAGCAGTTTAGAGCCGGGACTAGCAATCGGGGAGCTGTTTTTT,CASSLEPGLAIGELFF
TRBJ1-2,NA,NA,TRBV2,TGTGCCAGTACAGGGAACTATGGCTACACCTTC,CASTGNYGYTF
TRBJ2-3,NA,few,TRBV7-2,TGTGCCAGCAGCTTGACGCCAGATACGCAGTATTTT,CASSLTPDTQYF
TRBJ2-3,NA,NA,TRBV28,TGTGCCAGCAGTTTGGAAGGGTTTGCAGATACGCAGTATTTT,CASSLEGFADTQYF
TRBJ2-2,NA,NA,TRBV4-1,TGCGCCAGCAGCCAGAGGGACGGGACCGGGGAGCTGTTTTTT,CASSQRDGTGELFF
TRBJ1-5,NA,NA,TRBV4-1,TGCGCCAGCAGCCAAGTGACTCATAGCAATCAGCCCCAGCATTTT,CASSQVTHSNQPQHF
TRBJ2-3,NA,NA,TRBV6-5,TGTGCCAGCAGTTATCGGGGGTTCGAGACAGATACGCAGTATTTT,CASSYRGFETDTQYF
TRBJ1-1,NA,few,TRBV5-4,TGTGCCAGCAGCCCGGGCAGGGGGAACACTGAAGCTTTCTTT,CASSPGRGNTEAFF
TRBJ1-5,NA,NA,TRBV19,TGTGCCAGTAGCCACAGAAACAATCAGCCCCAGCATTTT,CASSHRNNQPQHF
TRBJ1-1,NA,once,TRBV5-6,TGTGCCAGCAGCTACGGACAGAACACTGAAGCTTTCTTT,CASSYGQNTEAFF
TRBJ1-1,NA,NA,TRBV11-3,TGTGCCAGCAGTCGCCGAACGGGCGCTGAAGCTTTCTTT,CASSRRTGAEAFF
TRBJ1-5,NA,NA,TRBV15,TGTGCCACCAGCAGAGAAGGGATTCAGCCCCAGCATTTT,CATSREGIQPQHF
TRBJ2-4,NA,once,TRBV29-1,TGCAGCGTTGGGGACATCGGCAACATTCAGTACTTC,CSVGDIGNIQYF
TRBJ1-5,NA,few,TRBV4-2,TGTGCCAGCAGCCAAGAACGGGGCTTGCGCAATCAGCCCCAGCATTTT,CASSQERGLRNQPQHF
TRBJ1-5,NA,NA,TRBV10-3,TGTGCCATCAGTGAGTCAGGCAGGGGCTACAATCAGCCCCAGCATTTT,CAISESGRGYNQPQHF
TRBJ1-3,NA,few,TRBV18,TGTGCCAGCTCACCTTTGGATCACTCTGGAAACACCATATATTTT,CASSPLDHSGNTIYF
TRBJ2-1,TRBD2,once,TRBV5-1,TGCGCCAGCAGCTTAGCGGGGGGCAATGAGCAGTTCTTC,CASSLAGGNEQFF
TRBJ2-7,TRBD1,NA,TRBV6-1,TGTGCCACCCACAGGGGGCTCCCCTACGAGCAGTACTTC,CATHRGLPYEQYF